This entry lists 9 T cell receptor beta chains sequenced from one sample in a study of blood T cell repertoires in COVID-19. The data were produced by immunoSEQ multiplex PCR, yet TCRdb's version contains in-frame clones alone and is incomplete. Here the sample spans roughly 200,000 clones, about nine tenths being singletons. The sample taken for sequencing was peripheral blood. These receptors were obtained from a man in his 70s with acute or convalescent COVID-19.

The V gene is TRBV7-2, the J gene TRBJ1-1; D not certain. Germline V gene sequence: CDR1 SGHTA, CDR2 FQGNSA. The CDR3 runs to 16 residues. V was cut by 0 bases and J by 1 base, with 12 bases left in between. This CDR3 reads CASSLARGLPNTEAFF. CDR3 nucleotide sequence: TGTGCCAGCAGCTTAGCGAGAGGGCTACCGAACACTGAAGCTTTCTTT.

CDR3 nucleotides: TGTGCCAGCAGCCAACTAACCGGGACTTTGTCCTTCGGATACACCTTC. Its protein product is CASSQLTGTLSFGYTF. This chain connects TRBV14 to TRBJ1-2; maybe TRBD1 (5 bases). Germline V CDR1 and CDR2: SGHDN, FVKESK. Between the trimmed V and J ends, which lost 2 bases and 11 bases, there was a span of 24 bases. This CDR3 contains 16 residues.

V usage is TRBV28 and J usage is TRBJ2-1; D perhaps matches TRBD1 (8 bases). CDR1 MDHEN and CDR2 SYDVKM come from the germline V gene. The CDR3 loop spans 13 amino acids. Trimming shortened V by 10 bases and J by 6 bases, and 16 bases separated the two germline ends. CDR3 nucleotide sequence: TGTGCCATACAGGGGGACTACCTCAATGAGCAGTTCTTC. Its protein product is CAIQGDYLNEQFF.

The CDR3 loop is CASSSVRHYYEQYF. DNA of the CDR3: TGTGCCAGCAGTTCTGTCCGGCACTACTACGAGCAGTACTTC. V gene TRBV28 combines with J gene TRBJ2-7; D is undetermined. V dropped 4 bases and J dropped 3 bases, with 13 bases sitting between them. Germline values: CDR1 MDHEN, CDR2 SYDVKM. The CDR3 is 14 residues long. The full variable domain, with the rest looked up from reference TRBV28 and TRBJ2-7, is DVKVTQSSRYLVKRTGEKVFLECVQDMDHENMFWYRQDPGLGLRLIYFSYDVKMKEKGDIPEGYSVSREKKERFSLILESASTNQTSMYLCASSSVRHYYEQYFGPGTRLTVT.

The CDR3 loop reads CASSQGRIDNSPLHF. The CDR3 DNA reads as TGTGCCAGCAGCCAAGGCAGGATAGACAATTCACCCCTCCACTTT. V is TRBV3-1 (or the pseudogene TRBV3-2) and J is TRBJ1-6; no clear D gene. This CDR3 contains 15 residues. The germline gives CDR1 LGHDT, CDR2 YNNKEL (reference sequence). Trimming shortened V by 1 base and J by 7 bases, and 11 bases separated the two germline ends.

The chain joins TRBV1 to TRBJ2-7; the D call TRBD1 from the table was never checked on the DNA. TRBV1 is a pseudogene locus. The CDR3 spans 15 residues. The CDR3 bases are TGCACCAGCACCAAAAGGGGGATTAGGACCTACGAGCAGTACTTC. This sequence encodes CTSTKRGIRTYEQYF.

The chain employs TRBV5-5 and TRBJ1-3; D gene uncertain. Trimming cost V 1 base and J 0 bases, with 11 bases left between them. The CDR3 loop spans 16 amino acids. The germline gives CDR1 SGHKS, CDR2 YYEKEE (reference sequence). CDR3 nucleotides: TGTGCCAGCAGCTTGTATGAGGGCCGCTCTGGAAACACCATATATTTT. It is translated as CASSLYEGRSGNTIYF.

The chain combines TRBV9 with TRBJ2-2; D is possibly TRBD1 (6 bases). V was clipped by 0 bases and J by 4 bases, with 16 bases between them. The CDR3 has 17 amino acids. Germline-derived CDR1 and CDR2 are SGDLS and YYNGEE. CDR3 region: CASSVDSRGYGTGELFF. In DNA, the CDR3 is TGTGCCAGCAGCGTAGATTCCAGGGGTTACGGCACCGGGGAGCTGTTTTTT.

The chain joins TRBV27 to TRBJ1-2; D perhaps matches TRBD1 (5 bases). This CDR3 spans 17 amino acids. Between the trimmed V and J ends, which lost 1 base and 3 bases, there was a span of 18 bases. The germline V gene has CDR1 MNHEY and CDR2 SMNVEV (reference sequence). The DNA of the CDR3 is TGTGCCAGCAGTTTATACCCGGGACTCTCCCCGGACTATGGCTACACCTTC. Translated: CASSLYPGLSPDYGYTF.